Reported below is one TCR beta chain. This sample is drawn from a study of blood T cell repertoires in COVID-19. This CDR3 is 13 amino acids long. Germline V gives CDR1 GTSNPN, CDR2 SVGIG (reference sequence). J gave up 6 bases and V 2 bases, and 4 bases lay outside the gene matches. Per the original data handling: How many nucleated cells were present was estimated from reference gene primer amplification. The data were produced by immunoSEQ multiplex PCR, yet TCRdb's version contains in-frame clones alone and is incomplete. V, J and clone size reflect that table, while D and trimming were determined from the DNA. The sample contains roughly 50,000 clones, around 90% of which appear only once.

The sequenced sample was peripheral blood. The clonotype comes from a human donor in a cohort sampled during active COVID-19. The chain recombines TRBV30 with TRBJ1-5; 7 bases agree with TRBD1. CDR3 in DNA: TGTGCCTGGAGTCGACAGGGAGGTCAGCCCCAGCATTTT. It yields the protein CAWSRQGGQPQHF.